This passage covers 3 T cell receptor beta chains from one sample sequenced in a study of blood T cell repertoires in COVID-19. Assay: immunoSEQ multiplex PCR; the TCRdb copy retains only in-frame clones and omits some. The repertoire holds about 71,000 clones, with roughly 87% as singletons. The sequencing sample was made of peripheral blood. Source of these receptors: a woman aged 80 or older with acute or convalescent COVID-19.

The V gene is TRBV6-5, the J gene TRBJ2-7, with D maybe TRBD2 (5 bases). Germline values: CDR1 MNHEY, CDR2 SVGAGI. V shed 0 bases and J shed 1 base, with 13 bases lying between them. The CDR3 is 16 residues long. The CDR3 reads CASSYSASSSSYEQYF. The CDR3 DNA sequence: TGTGCCAGCAGTTACTCGGCGTCTAGCTCGTCCTACGAGCAGTACTTC.

The CDR3 DNA reads as TGTGCCAGTAGTTTCTCTAGCGGGAGGGCATCAACGGGCACAGATACGCAGTATTTT. Translated: CASSFSSGRASTGTDTQYF. V and J are TRBV19 and TRBJ2-3, with 12 bases fitting TRBD2. Unmatched junction bases numbered 13, after V lost 5 bases and J lost 1 base. The CDR3 is made up of 19 amino acids. CDR1 is LNHDA, CDR2 SQIVND, per germline (reference sequence).

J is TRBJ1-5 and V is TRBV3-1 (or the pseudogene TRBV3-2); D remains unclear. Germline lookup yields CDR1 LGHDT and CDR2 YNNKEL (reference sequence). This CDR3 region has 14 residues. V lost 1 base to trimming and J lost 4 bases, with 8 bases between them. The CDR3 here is CASSQGPGNQPQHF. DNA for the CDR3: TGTGCCAGCAGCCAAGGGCCCGGGAATCAGCCCCAGCATTTT.